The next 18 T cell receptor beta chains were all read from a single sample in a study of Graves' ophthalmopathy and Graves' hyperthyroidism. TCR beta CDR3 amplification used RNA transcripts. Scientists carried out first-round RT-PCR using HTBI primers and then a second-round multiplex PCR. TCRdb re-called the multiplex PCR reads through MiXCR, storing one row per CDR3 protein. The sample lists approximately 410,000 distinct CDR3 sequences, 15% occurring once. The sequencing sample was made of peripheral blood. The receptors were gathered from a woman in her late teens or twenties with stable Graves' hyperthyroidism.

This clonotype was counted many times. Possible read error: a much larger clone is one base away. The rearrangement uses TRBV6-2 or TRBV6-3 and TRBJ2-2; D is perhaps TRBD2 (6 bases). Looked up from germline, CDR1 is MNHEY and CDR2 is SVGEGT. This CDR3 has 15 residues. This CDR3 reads CASSYETDYTGGLFF. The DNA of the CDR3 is TGTGCCAGCAGTTATGAGACAGATTACACCGGGGGGCTGTTTTTT.

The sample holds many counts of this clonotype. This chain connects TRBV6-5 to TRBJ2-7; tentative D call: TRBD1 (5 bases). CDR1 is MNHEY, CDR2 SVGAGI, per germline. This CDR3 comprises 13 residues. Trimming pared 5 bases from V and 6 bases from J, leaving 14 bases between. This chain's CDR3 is CASSIQTVGEQYF. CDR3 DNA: TGTGCCAGCAGTATCCAGACAGTGGGCGAGCAGTACTTC.

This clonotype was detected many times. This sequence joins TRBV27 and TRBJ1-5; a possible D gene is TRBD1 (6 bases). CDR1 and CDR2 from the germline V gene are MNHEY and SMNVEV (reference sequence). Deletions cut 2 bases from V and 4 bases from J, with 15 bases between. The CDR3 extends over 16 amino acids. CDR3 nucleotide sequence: TGTGCCAGCAGTTTACGGGGGGCGCGAAGAAATCAGCCCCAGCATTTT. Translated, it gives CASSLRGARRNQPQHF.

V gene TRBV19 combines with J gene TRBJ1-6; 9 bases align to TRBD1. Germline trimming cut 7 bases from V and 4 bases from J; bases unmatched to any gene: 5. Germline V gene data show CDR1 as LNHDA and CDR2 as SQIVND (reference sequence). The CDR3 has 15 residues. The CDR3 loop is CASTVTGGYNSPLHF. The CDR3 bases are TGTGCCAGTACCGTGACAGGGGGATATAATTCACCCCTCCACTTT. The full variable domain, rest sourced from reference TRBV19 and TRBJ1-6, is DGGITQSPKYLFRKEGQNVTLSCEQNLNHDAMYWYRQDPGQGLRLIYYSQIVNDFQKGDIAEGYSVSREKKESFPLTVTSAQKNPTAFYLCASTVTGGYNSPLHFGNGTRLTVT.

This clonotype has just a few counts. Here the CDR3 DNA reads TGTGCCAGTAGTATACGCCGACAGGCTCCTGGGGGCTACACCTTC. Its translation is CASSIRRQAPGGYTF. The chain uses TRBV19 and TRBJ1-2; D perhaps matches TRBD1 (6 bases). The V end was cut by 2 bases, the J end by 8 bases, with 18 bases between. The CDR3 loop spans 15 amino acids. CDR1 is LNHDA and CDR2 is SQIVND in the germline V gene (reference sequence).

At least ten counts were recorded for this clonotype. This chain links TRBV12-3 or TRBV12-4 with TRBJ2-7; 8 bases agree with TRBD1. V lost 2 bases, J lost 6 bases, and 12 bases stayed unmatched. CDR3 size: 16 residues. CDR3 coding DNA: TGTGCCAGCAGTTTATCCGGGACAGGCGGGACAACCGAGCAGTACTTC. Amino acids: CASSLSGTGGTTEQYF.

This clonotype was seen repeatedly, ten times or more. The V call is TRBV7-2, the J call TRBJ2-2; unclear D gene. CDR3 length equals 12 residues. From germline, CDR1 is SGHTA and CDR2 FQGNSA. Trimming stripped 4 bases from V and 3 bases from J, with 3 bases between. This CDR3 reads CASSSHTGELFF. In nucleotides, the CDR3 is TGTGCCAGCAGCTCCCACACCGGGGAGCTGTTTTTT.

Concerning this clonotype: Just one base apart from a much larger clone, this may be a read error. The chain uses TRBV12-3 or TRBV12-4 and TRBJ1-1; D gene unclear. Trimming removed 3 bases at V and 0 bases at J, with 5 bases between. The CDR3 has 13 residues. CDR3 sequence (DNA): TGTGCCAGCAGTTTCCCTATGAACACTGAAGCTTTCTTT. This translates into CASSFPMNTEAFF.

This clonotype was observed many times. This CDR3 is CASTEGDRPNTEAFF. The CDR3 DNA is TGTGCCAGTACCGAAGGGGACAGACCGAACACTGAAGCTTTCTTT. This chain links TRBV19 with TRBJ1-1; the match to TRBD1 covers 7 bases. There are 15 residues in the CDR3. The J segment lost 1 base and the V segment lost 7 bases, leaving 9 bases of the junction unmatched. Germline V gene sequence: CDR1 LNHDA, CDR2 SQIVND (reference sequence).

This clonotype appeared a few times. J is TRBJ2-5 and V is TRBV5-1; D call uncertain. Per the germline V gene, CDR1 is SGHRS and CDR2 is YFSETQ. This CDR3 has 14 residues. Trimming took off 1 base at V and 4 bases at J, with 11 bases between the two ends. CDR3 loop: CASSLSRILETQYF. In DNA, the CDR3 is TGCGCCAGCAGCTTGTCTAGGATTCTAGAGACCCAGTACTTC.

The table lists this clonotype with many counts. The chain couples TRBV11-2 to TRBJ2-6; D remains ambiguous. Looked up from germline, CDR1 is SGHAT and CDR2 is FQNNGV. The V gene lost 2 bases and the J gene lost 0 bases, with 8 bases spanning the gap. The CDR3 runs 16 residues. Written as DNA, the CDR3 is TGTGCCAGCAGCTTATTTCTCTCCTCTGGGGCCAACGTCCTGACTTTC. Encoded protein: CASSLFLSSGANVLTF.

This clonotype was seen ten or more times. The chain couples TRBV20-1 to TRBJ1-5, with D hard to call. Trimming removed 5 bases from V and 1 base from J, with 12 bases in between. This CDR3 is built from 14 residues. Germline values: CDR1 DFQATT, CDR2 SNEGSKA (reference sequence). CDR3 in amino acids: CSAPNSQSNQPQHF. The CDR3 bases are TGCAGTGCTCCCAACTCGCAGAGCAATCAGCCCCAGCATTTT.

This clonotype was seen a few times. The DNA for the CDR3 is TGTGCCAGCAGTGAGAGGGGGAACCAAGAGACCCAGTACTTC. It translates to CASSERGNQETQYF. This chain joins TRBV2 and TRBJ2-5; D possibly corresponds to TRBD1 (6 bases). Germline CDR1 and CDR2: SNHLY and FYNNEI. Trimming stripped 3 bases from V and 0 bases from J, with 8 bases between. This CDR3 contains 14 residues.

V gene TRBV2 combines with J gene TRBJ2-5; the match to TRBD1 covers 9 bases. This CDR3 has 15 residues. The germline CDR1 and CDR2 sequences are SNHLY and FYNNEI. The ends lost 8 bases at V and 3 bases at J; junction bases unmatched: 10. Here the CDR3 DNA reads TGTGCCAGCGGCCGGGACAGGGCATCGGAAGAGACCCAGTACTTC. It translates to CASGRDRASEETQYF.

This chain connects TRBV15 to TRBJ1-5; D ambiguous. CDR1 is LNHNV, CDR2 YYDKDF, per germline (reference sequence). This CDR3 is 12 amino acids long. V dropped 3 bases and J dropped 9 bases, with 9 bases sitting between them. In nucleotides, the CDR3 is TGTGCCACCAGCAGGCCACATGGGCCCCAGCATTTT. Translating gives CATSRPHGPQHF.

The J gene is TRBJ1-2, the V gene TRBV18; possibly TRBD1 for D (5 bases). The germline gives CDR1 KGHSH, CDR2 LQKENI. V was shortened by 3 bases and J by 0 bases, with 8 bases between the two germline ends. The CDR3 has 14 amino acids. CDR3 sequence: CASSPGPSNYGYTF. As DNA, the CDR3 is TGTGCCAGCTCACCGGGACCTTCTAACTATGGCTACACCTTC. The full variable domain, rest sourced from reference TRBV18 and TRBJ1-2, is NAGVMQNPRHLVRRRGQEARLRCSPMKGHSHVYWYRQLPEEGLKFMVYLQKENIIDESGMPKERFSAEFPKEGPSILRIQQVVRGDSAAYFCASSPGPSNYGYTFGSGTRLTVV.

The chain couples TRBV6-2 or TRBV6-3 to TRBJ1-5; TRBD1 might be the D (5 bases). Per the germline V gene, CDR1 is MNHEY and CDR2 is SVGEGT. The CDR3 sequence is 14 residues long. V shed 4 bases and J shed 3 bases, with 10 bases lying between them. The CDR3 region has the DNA TGTGCCAGCAGTTTAGGGGCATACAATCAGCCCCAGCATTTT. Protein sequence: CASSLGAYNQPQHF.

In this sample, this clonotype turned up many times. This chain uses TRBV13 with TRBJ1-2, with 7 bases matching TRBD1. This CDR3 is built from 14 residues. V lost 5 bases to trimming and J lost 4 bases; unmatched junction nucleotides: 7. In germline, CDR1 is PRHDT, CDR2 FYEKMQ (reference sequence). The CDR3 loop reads CASSDRDGLYGYTF. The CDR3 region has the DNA TGTGCCAGCAGCGACAGGGACGGTCTCTATGGCTACACCTTC.